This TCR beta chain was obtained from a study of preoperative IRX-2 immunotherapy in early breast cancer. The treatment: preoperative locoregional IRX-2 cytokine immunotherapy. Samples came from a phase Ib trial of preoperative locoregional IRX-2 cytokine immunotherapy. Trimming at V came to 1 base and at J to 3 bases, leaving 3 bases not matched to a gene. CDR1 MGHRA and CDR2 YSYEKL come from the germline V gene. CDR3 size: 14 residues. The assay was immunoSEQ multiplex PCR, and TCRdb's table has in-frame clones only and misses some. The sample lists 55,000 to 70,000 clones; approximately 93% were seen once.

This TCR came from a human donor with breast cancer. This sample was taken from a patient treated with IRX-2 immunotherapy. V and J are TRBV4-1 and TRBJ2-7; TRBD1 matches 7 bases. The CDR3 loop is CASSQVSGGYEQYF. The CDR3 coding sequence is TGCGCCAGCAGCCAAGTATCAGGGGGCTACGAGCAGTACTTC.